This T cell receptor beta chain was profiled in a study of blood T cell repertoires in COVID-19. At the level of the study: The study drew acute and convalescent COVID-19 samples from the United States, Italy and Spain.

Clones were sequenced by immunoSEQ multiplex PCR, and TCRdb holds only the in-frame ones, with some missing. The repertoire holds 190,000 or so clones, with about 90% as singletons. The clonotype comes from a man in his forties with active or convalescent COVID-19. Sample: peripheral blood.

The CDR3 sequence: CASTVRGGMNTEAFF. CDR3 DNA sequence: TGTGCCAGCACCGTCAGGGGAGGGATGAACACTGAAGCTTTCTTT. The genes are TRBV6-5 and TRBJ1-1; perhaps TRBD1 as D (6 bases). Trimming left V 7 bases short and J 0 bases short, with 15 bases between. CDR3 length equals 15 residues. The V gene's germline CDR1 is MNHEY and CDR2 SVGAGI.